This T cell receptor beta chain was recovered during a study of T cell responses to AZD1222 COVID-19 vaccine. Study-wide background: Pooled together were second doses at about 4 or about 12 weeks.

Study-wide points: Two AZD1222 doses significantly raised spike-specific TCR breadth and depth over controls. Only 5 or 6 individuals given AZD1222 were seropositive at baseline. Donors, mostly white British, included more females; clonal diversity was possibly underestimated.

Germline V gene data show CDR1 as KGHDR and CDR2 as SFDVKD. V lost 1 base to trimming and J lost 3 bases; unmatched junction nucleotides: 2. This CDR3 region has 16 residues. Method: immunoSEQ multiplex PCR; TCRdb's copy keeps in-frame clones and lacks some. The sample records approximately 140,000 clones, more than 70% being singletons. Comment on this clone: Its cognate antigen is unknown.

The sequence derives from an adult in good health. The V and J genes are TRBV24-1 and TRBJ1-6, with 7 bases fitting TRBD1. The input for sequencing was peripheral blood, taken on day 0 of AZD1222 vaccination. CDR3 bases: TGTGCCACCAGTGATTTTAGGGACAGCTATAATTCACCCCTCCACTTT. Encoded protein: CATSDFRDSYNSPLHF.